This T cell receptor beta chain came from a study of CD8 T cells in ankylosing spondylitis (dated by TCRdb to about 2017). General notes on the study: To find TCR variants linked to disease, the study profiled T cell receptor beta repertoires in ankylosing spondylitis patients and healthy donors. The full study cohort comprised around 25 ankylosing spondylitis patients and about a hundred healthy donors. Peripheral blood was sampled, and synovial fluid was also collected from ankylosing spondylitis patients. Findings and caveats that apply to the study as a whole: Blood from ankylosing spondylitis patients appeared to be characterized by a TCR beta motif composed of 7 to 9 highly homologous amino acid variants. Some motif variants were previously reported in synovial fluid and blood of reactive arthritis patients, suggesting common disease-initiation mechanisms. The disease-linked clones were reported as significantly enriched in matched synovial fluid samples from ankylosing spondylitis patients. The disease-linked clones had a CD8+ phenotype and were found at relatively low frequencies in peripheral blood.

Remarks on this clonotype: What this receptor recognizes is not known. Base-call qualities are not available, and no considerably larger clone is one nucleotide away.

Spanning cysteine to phenylalanine, the CDR3 consists of 16 amino acids. Only the CDR3 DNA stays, 48 bases, in frame from base 1. V is clipped by 2 bases and J by 3 bases, and the sequence between their germline boundaries is 13 bases long. Per the germline V gene, SGHVS is the CDR1 and FQNEAQ is the CDR2. The run used an Illumina HiSeq 2500. Quantitative 5'-RACE with molecular barcodes was used to prepare TCR beta libraries. The original pipeline was this. Disease-linked TCR variants were identified with a new computational method built on a probabilistic model of VDJ rearrangement. The public reads were reanalyzed by TCRdb: fastp trimming at Q25, MiXCR alignment, in-frame beta chains only. Under each unique CDR3 protein, matching rows form one entry showing the most common genes and DNA. It is TCRdb's table, rather than the study itself, that gives the V and J calls and clone size. This sample lists 200,000 to 250,000 distinct CDR3 sequences; approximately 16% were detected once. Roughly 42% of the sample comes from the top ten.

Sequencing input: blood, either unsorted or a sorted T cell fraction (not recorded which). The TCR originated in a male donor with ankylosing spondylitis. The rearrangement joined TRBV7-8 to TRBJ2-2, with a tentative D gene TRBD1 over 5 matching bases. The sequenced DNA: TGTGCCAGCAGCTTAATGGTAGTACAGGACACCGGGGAGCTGTTTTTT. It is translated as CASSLMVVQDTGELFF.